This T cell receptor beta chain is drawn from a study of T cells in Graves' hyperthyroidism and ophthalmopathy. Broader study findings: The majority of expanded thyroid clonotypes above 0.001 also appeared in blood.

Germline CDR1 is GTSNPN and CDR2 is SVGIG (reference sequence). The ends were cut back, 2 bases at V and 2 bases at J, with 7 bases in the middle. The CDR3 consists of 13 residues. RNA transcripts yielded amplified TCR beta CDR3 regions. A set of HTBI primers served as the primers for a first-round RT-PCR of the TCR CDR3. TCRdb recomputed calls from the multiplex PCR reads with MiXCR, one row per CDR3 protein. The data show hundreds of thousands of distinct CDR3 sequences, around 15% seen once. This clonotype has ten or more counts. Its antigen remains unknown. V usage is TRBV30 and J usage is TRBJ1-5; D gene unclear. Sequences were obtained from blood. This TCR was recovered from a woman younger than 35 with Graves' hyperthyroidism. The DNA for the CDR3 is TGTGCCTGGAGTCAAGGAGGCAATCAGCCCCAGCATTTT. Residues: CAWSQGGNQPQHF.